The source of this TCR beta chain is a study of T cells in Graves' hyperthyroidism and ophthalmopathy. Points from the study as a whole: Also found in blood were most expanded thyroid clonotypes above 0.001.

J lost 2 bases, V lost 5 bases, and 6 bases had no gene match. The CDR3 loop spans 16 amino acids. This clonotype was recorded many times. Its antigen is currently unknown. TCR beta CDR3 regions were amplified from RNA transcripts. RT-PCR in the first round (using the HTBI primer set) targeted the TCR CDR3. TCRdb independently ran MiXCR on the multiplex PCR reads; one entry per CDR3 protein. The sample consists of some 530,000 distinct CDR3 sequences, approximately 22% of them appearing once. The specimen was blood. This TCR was recovered from a woman in her sixties or seventies with Graves' ophthalmopathy. This chain links TRBV12-3 or TRBV12-4 with TRBJ2-3, with 11 nucleotides matching TRBD2. Written as DNA, the CDR3 is TGTGCCAGCAGTAGGGGACTAGCGGACTTCACAGATACGCAGTATTTT. It specifies CASSRGLADFTDTQYF.